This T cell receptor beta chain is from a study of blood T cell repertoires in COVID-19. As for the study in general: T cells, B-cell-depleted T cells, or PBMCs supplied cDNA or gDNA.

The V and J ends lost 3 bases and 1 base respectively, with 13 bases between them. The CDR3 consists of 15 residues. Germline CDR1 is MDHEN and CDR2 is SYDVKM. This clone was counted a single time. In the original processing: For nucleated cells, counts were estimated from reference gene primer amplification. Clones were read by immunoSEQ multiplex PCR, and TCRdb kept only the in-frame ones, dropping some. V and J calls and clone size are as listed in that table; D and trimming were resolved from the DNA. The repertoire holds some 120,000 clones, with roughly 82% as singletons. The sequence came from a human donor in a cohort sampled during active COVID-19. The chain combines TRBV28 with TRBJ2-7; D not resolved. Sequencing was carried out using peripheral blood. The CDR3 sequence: CASSLFAERSYEQYF. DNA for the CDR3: TGTGCCAGCAGTTTGTTCGCGGAGCGATCCTACGAGCAGTACTTC.